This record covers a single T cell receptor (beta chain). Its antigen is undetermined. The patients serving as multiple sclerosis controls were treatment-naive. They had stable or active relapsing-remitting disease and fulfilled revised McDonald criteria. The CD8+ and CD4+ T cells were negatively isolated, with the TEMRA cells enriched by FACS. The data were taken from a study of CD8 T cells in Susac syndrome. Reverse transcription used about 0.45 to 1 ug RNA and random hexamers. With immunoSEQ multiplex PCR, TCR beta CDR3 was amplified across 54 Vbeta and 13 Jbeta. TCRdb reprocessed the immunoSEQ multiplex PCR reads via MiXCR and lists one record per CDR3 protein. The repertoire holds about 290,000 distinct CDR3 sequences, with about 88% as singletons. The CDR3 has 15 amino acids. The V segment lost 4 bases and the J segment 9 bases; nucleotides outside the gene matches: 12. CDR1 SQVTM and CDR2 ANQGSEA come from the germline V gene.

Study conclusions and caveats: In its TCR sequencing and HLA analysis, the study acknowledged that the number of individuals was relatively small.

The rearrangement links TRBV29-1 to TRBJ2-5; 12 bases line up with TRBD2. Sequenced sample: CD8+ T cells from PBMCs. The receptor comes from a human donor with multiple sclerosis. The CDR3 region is CSVVLAGGRLAAQYF. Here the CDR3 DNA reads TGCAGCGTTGTGCTAGCGGGGGGGCGGTTGGCGGCCCAGTACTTC.